The T cell receptor (beta chain) under discussion was sequenced for a study of T cells after yellow fever vaccination. On this clonotype: Its specificity is not known.

The CDR3 has 16 residues. Germline V gene lookup returns CDR1 SGHRS and CDR2 YFSETQ. V was trimmed by 4 bases and J by 2 bases, leaving 13 bases between them. Each CDR3 protein is one row after TCRdb ran MiXCR on the 5' RACE reads. Of hundreds of thousands of distinct CDR3 sequences detected, 10% to 15% appear once; the ten largest clones hold about 15%. Study results and caveats: The booster response re-showed most primary clones: more than 95% CD4, around 87% CD8. One caveat is that FACS-sorted repertoires could contain abundant clonotypes contaminating from the bulk population. Clonotypes appearing in both CD4 and CD8 compartments existed, and their share was small. On re-exposure, the response was weaker but peaked faster, at day 5 versus 15.

The material was PBMCs, obtained on the day of the yellow fever booster vaccination. This sequence was found in a man aged 25-40 years who received the YFV17D yellow fever vaccine. This chain connects TRBV5-1 to TRBJ2-6; D assignment may be TRBD1 or TRBD2 (6 bases each). CDR3 sequence: CASSEPGAAGANVLTF. In DNA form, the CDR3 reads TGCGCCAGCAGCGAACCGGGGGCGGCTGGGGCCAACGTCCTGACTTTC.